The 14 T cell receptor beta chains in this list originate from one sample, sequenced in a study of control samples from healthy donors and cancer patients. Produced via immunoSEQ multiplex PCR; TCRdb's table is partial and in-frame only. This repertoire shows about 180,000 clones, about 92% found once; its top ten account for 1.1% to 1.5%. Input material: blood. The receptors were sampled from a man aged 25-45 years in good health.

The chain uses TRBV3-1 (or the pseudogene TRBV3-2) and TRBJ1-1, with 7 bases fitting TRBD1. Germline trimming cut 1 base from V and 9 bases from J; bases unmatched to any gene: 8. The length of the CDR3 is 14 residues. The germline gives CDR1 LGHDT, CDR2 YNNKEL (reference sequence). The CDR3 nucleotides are TGTGCCAGCAGCCAAGGCGGGTTTAGGGGGCAAGCTTTCTTT. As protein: CASSQGGFRGQAFF.

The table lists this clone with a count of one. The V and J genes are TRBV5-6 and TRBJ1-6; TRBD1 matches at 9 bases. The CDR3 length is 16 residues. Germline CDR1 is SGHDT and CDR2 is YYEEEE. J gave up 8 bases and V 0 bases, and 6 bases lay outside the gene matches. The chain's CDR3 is CASSLAGGQGYSPLHF. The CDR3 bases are TGTGCCAGCAGCTTGGCTGGGGGACAGGGATATTCACCCCTCCACTTT.

The CDR3 bases are TGCGCCAGCAGCCCCGGACAGGGTGAAAAACTGTTTTTT. Amino acid sequence: CASSPGQGEKLFF. V usage is TRBV5-1 and J usage is TRBJ1-4; 8 bases are shared with TRBD1. CDR1 is SGHRS and CDR2 is YFSETQ in the germline V gene. This CDR3 spans 13 amino acids. Trimming removed 4 bases from V and 7 bases from J; junction bases left unmatched: 3. Drawing the rest from reference TRBV5-1 and TRBJ1-4, the complete variable domain is KAGVTQTPRYLIKTRGQQVTLSCSPISGHRSVSWYQQTPGQGLQFLFEYFSETQRNKGNFPGRFSGRQFSNSRSEMNVSTLELGDSALYLCASSPGQGEKLFFGSGTQLSVL.

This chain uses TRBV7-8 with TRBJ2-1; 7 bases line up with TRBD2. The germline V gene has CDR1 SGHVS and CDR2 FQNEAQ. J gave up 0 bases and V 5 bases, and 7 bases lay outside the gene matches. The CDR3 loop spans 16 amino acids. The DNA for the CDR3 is TGTGCCAGCAGCCAAAGCGGGACCTACTCCTACAATGAGCAGTTCTTC. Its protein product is CASSQSGTYSYNEQFF.

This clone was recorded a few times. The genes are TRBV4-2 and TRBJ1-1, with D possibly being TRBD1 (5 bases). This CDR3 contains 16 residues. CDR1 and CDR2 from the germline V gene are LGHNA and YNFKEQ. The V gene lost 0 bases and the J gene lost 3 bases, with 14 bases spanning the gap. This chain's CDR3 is CASSQDGAGGDTEAFF. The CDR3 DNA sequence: TGTGCCAGCAGCCAAGATGGGGCAGGTGGGGACACTGAAGCTTTCTTT.

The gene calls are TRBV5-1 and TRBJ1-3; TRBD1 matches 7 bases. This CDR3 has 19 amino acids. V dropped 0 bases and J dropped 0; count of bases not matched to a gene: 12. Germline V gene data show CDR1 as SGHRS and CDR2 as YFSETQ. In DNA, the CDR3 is TGCGCCAGCAGCTTGGACGGCAGGGGGTCTGGGAGCTCTGGAAACACCATATATTTT. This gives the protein CASSLDGRGSGSSGNTIYF.

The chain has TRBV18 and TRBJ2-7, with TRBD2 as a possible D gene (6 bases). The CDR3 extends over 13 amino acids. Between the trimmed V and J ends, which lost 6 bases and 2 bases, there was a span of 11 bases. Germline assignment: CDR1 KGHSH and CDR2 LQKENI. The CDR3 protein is CASSPGLPYEQYF. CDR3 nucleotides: TGTGCCAGCTCCCCGGGACTTCCCTACGAGCAGTACTTC.

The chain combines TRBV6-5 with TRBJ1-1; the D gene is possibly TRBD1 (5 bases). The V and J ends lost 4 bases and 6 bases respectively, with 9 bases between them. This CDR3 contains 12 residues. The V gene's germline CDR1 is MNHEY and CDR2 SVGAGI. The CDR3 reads CASSSETAEAFF. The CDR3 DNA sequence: TGTGCCAGCAGTTCCGAGACAGCTGAAGCTTTCTTT.

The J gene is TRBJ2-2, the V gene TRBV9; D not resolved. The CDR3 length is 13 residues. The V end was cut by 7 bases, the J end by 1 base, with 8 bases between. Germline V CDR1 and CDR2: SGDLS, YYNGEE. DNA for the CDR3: TGTGCCAGCGGCCCAGAGAACACCGGGGAGCTGTTTTTT. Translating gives CASGPENTGELFF.

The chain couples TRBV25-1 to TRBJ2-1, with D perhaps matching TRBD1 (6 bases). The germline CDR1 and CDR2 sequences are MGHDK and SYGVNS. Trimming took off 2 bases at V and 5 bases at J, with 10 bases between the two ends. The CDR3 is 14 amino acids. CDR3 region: CASSESRGNNEQFF. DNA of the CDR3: TGTGCCAGCAGTGAAAGCAGGGGTAACAATGAGCAGTTCTTC.

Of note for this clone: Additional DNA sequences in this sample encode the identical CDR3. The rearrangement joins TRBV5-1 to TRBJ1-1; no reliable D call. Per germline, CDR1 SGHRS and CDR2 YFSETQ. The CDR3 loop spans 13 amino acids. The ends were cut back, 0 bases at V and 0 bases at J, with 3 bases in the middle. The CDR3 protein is CASSLAVNTEAFF. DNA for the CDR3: TGCGCCAGCAGCTTGGCCGTGAACACTGAAGCTTTCTTT.

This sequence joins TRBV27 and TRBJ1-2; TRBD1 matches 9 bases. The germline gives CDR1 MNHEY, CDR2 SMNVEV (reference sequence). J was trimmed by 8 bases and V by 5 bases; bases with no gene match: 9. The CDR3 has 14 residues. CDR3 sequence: CASSVTGTGTGYTF. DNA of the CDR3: TGTGCCAGCAGTGTCACCGGGACAGGGACCGGCTACACCTTC.

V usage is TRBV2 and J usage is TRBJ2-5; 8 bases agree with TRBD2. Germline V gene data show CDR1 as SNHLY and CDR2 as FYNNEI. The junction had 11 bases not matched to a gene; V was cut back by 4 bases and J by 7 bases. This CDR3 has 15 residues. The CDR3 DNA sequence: TGTGCCAGCAGTGTTCAACTAGCGGTGATTGGGACCCAGTACTTC. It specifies CASSVQLAVIGTQYF. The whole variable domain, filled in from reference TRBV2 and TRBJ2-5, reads EPEVTQTPSHQVTQMGQEVILRCVPISNHLYFYWYRQILGQKVEFLVSFYNNEISEKSEIFDDQFSVERPDGSNFTLKIRSTKLEDSAMYFCASSVQLAVIGTQYFGPGTRLLVL.

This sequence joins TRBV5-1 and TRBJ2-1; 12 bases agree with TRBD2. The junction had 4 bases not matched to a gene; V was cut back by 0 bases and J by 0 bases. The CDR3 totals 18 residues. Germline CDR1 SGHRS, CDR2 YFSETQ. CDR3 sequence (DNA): TGCGCCAGCAGCTTGGGACTAGCGGGGGCCTTCTCCTACAATGAGCAGTTCTTC. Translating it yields CASSLGLAGAFSYNEQFF.